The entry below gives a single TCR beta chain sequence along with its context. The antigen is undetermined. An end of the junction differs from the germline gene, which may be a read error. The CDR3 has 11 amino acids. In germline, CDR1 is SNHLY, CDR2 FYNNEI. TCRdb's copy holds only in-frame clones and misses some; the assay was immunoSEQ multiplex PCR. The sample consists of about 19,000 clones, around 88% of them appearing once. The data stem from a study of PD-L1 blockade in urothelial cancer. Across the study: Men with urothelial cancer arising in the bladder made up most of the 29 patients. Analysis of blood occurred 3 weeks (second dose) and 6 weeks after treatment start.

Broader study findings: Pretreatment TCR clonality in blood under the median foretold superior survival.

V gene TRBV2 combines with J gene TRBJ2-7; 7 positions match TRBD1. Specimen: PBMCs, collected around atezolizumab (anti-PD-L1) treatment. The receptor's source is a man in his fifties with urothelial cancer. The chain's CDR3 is CAGRGSYEQYF. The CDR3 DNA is TGTGCCGGCAGGGGGAGCTACGAGCAGTACTTC.